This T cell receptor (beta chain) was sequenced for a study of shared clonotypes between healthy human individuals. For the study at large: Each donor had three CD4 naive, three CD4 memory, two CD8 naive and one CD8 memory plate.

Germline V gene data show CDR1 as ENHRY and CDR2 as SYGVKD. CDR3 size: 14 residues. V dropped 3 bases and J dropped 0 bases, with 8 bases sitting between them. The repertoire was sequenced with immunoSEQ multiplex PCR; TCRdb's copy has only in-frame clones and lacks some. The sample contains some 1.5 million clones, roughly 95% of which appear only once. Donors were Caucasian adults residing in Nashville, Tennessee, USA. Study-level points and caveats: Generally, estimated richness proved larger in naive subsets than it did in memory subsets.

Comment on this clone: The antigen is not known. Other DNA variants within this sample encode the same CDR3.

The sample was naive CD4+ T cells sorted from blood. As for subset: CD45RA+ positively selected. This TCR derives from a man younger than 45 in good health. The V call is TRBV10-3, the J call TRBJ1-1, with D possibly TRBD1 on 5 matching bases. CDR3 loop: CAISETGVNTEAFF. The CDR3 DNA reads TGTGCCATCAGTGAAACAGGTGTGAACACTGAAGCTTTCTTT.